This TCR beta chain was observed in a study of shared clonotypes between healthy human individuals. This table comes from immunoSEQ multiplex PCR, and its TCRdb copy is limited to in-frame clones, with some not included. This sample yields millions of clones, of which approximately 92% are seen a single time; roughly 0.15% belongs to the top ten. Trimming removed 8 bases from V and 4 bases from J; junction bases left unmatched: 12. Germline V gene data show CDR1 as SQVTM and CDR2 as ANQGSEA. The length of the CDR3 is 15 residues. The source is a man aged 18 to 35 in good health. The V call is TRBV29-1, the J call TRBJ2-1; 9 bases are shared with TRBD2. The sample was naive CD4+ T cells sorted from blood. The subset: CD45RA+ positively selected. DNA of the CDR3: TGCAGCCACGGACTAGCGCGGTCCTCATACAATGAGCAGTTCTTC. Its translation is CSHGLARSSYNEQFF.